The T cell receptor (beta chain) under discussion was sequenced for a study of OX40 agonist ivuxolimab in advanced cancers. Study findings and constraints: CD4+ and CD8+ blood T cells expanded clonally by week 6 at 0.1 to 3.0 mg/kg.

As concerns this clone: Its antigen is unknown.

Profiled with immunoSEQ multiplex PCR; TCRdb holds only in-frame clones, not every one. Found here are fewer than 70,000 clones, around nine tenths of them singletons; the top ten hold about 0.76%. Germline lookup yields CDR1 MDHEN and CDR2 SYDVKM. CDR3 length: 17 amino acids. J was trimmed by 8 bases and V by 3 bases; bases with no gene match: 11. The sequenced sample was CD4+ or CD8+ T cells sorted from blood, obtained in a trial of the OX40 agonist ivuxolimab. J is TRBJ2-1 and V is TRBV28; 12 bases are a match to TRBD2. This clonotype originated in an adult with an advanced solid tumor such as melanoma, head and neck, liver or kidney cancer. DNA of the CDR3: TGTGCCAGCAGTTTTATGGCTAGCGGGGGGGCCTTGGATGAGCAGTTCTTC. This codes for CASSFMASGGALDEQFF.